The clone carrying this TCR beta chain was counted ten times or more. Its specificity is not known. The read falls 3 residues short of the CDR3 end, and the missing part is taken from the germline J gene. The CDR3 length is 16 residues. CDR1 DFQATT and CDR2 SNEGSKA come from the germline V gene (reference sequence). V lost 0 bases to trimming and J lost 1 base; unmatched junction nucleotides: 3. Sequencing input was equivalent genomic DNA from CVID and controls. Produced via immunoSEQ multiplex PCR; TCRdb's table is partial and in-frame only. The data show roughly 50,000 clones, none appearing only once, with 3% to 3.5% held by the ten largest. The data were taken from a study of T cell clonality in common variable immunodeficiency. Broader study findings: CVID patient heterogeneity limited repertoire-clinical complication correlations.

J is TRBJ2-3 and V is TRBV20-1; TRBD2 matches at 11 bases. Sequenced input: peripheral blood mononuclear cells. The sequence was collected from a person aged 18-70 years in good health. The CDR3 bases that were read are TGCAGTGCTAGAGATGAACTAGCGGGAGGCACAGATACG. This encodes CSARDELAGGTDT. From start to end, the CDR3 is CSARDELAGGTDTQYF.